A single sample is the source of the 2 T cell receptor beta chains below, sequenced in a study of regulatory T cells in long-lasting Graves disease. Arm-PCR of CDR3 regions and iRepertoire HTBI primers were used to build TCR beta libraries. TCRdb called the multiplex PCR reads again in MiXCR, with one record for every CDR3 protein. Of 400,000 to 500,000 distinct CDR3 sequences detected, approximately 23% appear once; the ten largest clones hold around 13%. This sample's time point: persistent/refractory GD, antithyroid drugs over 5 years with positive TRAb. Following extraction of RNA from PBMCs, that RNA was used to make the TCR library. The sequencing used peripheral blood mononuclear cells (PBMCs), collected when the disease was refractory, from a patient treated with antithyroid drugs. The receptors originated from a female donor with Graves disease.

About this clonotype: A read error likely explains this, since a far larger clone differs by one base. The rearrangement joins TRBV6-2 or TRBV6-3 to TRBJ1-2, with D unresolved. From germline, CDR1 is MNHEY and CDR2 SVGEGT. This CDR3 has 12 residues. Here the CDR3 DNA reads TGTTCCACGGCCGATCCGAACTATGGCTACACCTTC. It translates to CSTADPNYGYTF.

This clonotype was recorded a few times. V is TRBV12-3 or TRBV12-4 and J is TRBJ2-3; 8 bases are shared with TRBD2. This CDR3 is 16 amino acids long. Losses at the gene ends were 4 bases for V and 2 bases for J; bases not matched to a gene: 8. In nucleotides, the CDR3 is TGTGCCAGCAGTTCGGGTGCGGGAGGACCCACAGATACGCAGTATTTT. Translating gives CASSSGAGGPTDTQYF.